The 10 T cell receptor beta chains below were found in one sample sequenced in a study of cytomegalovirus exposure and HLA in healthy donors. PCR primers comprised 60 Vbeta and 13 Jbeta primers. The data were produced by immunoSEQ multiplex PCR, yet TCRdb's version contains in-frame clones alone and is incomplete. The table records roughly 200,000 clones, 80% of them present only once. The sequenced sample consisted of PBMCs. These TCRs come from a man aged 40-55 years in good health and CMV-seronegative.

This clone appeared once. The chain combines TRBV10-1 with TRBJ2-2; 9 bases map to TRBD2. V dropped 2 bases and J dropped 9; count of bases not matched to a gene: 7. The CDR3 spans 15 residues. Germline CDR1 reads WNHNN; CDR2 reads SYGVQD (reference sequence). The CDR3 loop reads CASSEGGLASRELFF. The CDR3 DNA reads as TGCGCCAGCAGTGAGGGGGGACTAGCTTCCAGGGAGCTGTTTTTT.

The chain is built from TRBV6-5 and TRBJ2-5, with unresolved D. The J call is in doubt because the DNA end fits TRBJ2-7 better. The CDR3 is 15 amino acids. Germline lookup yields CDR1 MNHEY and CDR2 SVGAGI. CDR3 sequence: CASSYSIGGSYEQYF. The CDR3 nucleotides are TGTGCCAGCAGTTACTCGATTGGCGGATCCTACGAGCAGTACTTC.

The gene calls are TRBV7-3 and TRBJ1-1, with D possibly TRBD1 on 6 matching bases. Trimming took off 0 bases at V and 4 bases at J, with 9 bases between the two ends. Germline CDR1 is SGHTA and CDR2 is FQGTGA. This CDR3 comprises 14 residues. The chain's CDR3 is CASSLTTGITEAFF. The CDR3 DNA sequence: TGTGCCAGCAGCTTAACCACAGGGATCACTGAAGCTTTCTTT.

The chain joins TRBV5-4 to TRBJ1-2; D perhaps matches TRBD1 (6 bases). The CDR3 is 12 amino acids. Germline V gives CDR1 SGHNT, CDR2 YYREEE (reference sequence). Trimming shortened V by 0 bases and J by 8 bases, and 8 bases separated the two germline ends. The DNA of the CDR3 is TGTGCCAGCAGCTTGGCAGGGGAGGGCTACACCTTC. Encoded protein: CASSLAGEGYTF.

The genes are TRBV27 and TRBJ2-7; TRBD1 aligns across 8 bases. CDR3 size: 15 residues. Trimming took 4 bases from V and 3 from J; bases not matched to a gene: 8. Looked up from germline, CDR1 is MNHEY and CDR2 is SMNVEV (reference sequence). The chain's CDR3 is CASSSLLTGGYEQYF. CDR3 DNA: TGTGCCAGCAGTTCCCTTCTCACAGGGGGCTACGAGCAGTACTTC.

The V and J genes are TRBV6-6 and TRBJ2-7; 8 nucleotides agree with TRBD1. V was pared by 6 bases and J by 3 bases, with 7 bases of the junction left unmatched. The CDR3 is made up of 14 amino acids. Germline lookup yields CDR1 MNHNY and CDR2 SVGAGI (reference sequence). The CDR3 nucleotides are TGTGCCAGCAGACCAGGACAGGGAGACTACGAGCAGTACTTC. This gives the protein CASRPGQGDYEQYF.

The chain is built from TRBV5-4 and TRBJ2-3; D may be TRBD1 (6 bases). V was clipped by 4 bases and J by 2 bases, with 17 bases between them. The CDR3 is 16 amino acids. The germline V gene has CDR1 SGHNT and CDR2 YYREEE (reference sequence). CDR3 in DNA: TGTGCCAGCAGCCCTTCGGACAGTTCGTTCACAGATACGCAGTATTTT. Residues: CASSPSDSSFTDTQYF.

The rearrangement joins TRBV7-2 to TRBJ1-2; unclear D gene. This CDR3 has 13 amino acids. Germline V CDR1 and CDR2: SGHTA, FQGNSA. V was trimmed by 1 base and J by 4 bases, leaving 7 bases between them. In DNA form, the CDR3 reads TGTGCCAGCAGCTTAGAATGGGCCTATGGCTACACCTTC. Protein product: CASSLEWAYGYTF.

J is TRBJ1-2 and V is TRBV30, with a tentative D call TRBD1 (5 bases). Trimming pared 1 base from V and 0 bases from J, leaving 9 bases between. The CDR3 has 14 residues. CDR1 and CDR2 (germline): GTSNPN, SVGIG (reference sequence). CDR3 sequence: CAWSAGVANYGYTF. The CDR3 bases are TGTGCCTGGAGTGCGGGGGTTGCTAACTATGGCTACACCTTC.

This clone has a handful of counts. The chain combines TRBV6-6 with TRBJ2-3; TRBD1 might be the D (5 bases). CDR1 is MNHNY, CDR2 SVGAGI, per germline (reference sequence). V was shortened by 6 bases and J by 8 bases, with 12 bases between the two germline ends. The CDR3 has 12 residues. The CDR3: CASRTQGGTQYF. In DNA, the CDR3 is TGTGCCAGCAGGACTCAGGGTGGTACGCAGTATTTT.